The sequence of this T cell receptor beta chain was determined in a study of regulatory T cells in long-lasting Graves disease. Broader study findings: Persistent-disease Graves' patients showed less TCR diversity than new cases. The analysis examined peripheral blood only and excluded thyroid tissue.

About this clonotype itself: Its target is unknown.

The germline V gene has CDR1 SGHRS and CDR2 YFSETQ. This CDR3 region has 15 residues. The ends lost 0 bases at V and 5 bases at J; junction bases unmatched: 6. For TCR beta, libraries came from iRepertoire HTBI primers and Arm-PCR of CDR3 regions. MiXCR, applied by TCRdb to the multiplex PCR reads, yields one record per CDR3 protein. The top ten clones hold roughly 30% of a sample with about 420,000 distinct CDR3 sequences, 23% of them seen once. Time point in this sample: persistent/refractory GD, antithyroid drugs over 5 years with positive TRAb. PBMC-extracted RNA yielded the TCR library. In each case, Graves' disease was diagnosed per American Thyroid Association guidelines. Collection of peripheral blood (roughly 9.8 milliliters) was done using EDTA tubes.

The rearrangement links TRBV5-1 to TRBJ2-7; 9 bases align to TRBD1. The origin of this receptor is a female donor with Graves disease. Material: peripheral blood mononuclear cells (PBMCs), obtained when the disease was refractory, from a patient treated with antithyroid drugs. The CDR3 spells CASSLVGQGLHEQYF. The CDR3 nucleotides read TGCGCCAGCAGCTTGGTAGGACAGGGGCTTCACGAGCAGTACTTC.